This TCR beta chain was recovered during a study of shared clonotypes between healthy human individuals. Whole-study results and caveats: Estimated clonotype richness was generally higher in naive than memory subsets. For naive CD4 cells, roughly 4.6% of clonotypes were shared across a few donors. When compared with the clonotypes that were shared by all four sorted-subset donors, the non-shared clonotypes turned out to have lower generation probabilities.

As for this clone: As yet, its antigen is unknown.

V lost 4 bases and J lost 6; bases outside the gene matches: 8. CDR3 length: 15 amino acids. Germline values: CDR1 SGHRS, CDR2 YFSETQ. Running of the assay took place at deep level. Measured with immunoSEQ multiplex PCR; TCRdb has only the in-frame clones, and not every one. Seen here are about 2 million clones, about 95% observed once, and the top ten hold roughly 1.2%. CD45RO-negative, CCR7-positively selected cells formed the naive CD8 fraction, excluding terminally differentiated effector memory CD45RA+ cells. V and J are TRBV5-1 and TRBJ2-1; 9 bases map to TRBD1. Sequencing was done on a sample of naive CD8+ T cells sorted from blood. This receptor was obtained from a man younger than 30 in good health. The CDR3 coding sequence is TGCGCCAGCAGCGGTATTGACAGGGGGTTCAATGAGCAGTTCTTC. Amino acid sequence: CASSGIDRGFNEQFF.